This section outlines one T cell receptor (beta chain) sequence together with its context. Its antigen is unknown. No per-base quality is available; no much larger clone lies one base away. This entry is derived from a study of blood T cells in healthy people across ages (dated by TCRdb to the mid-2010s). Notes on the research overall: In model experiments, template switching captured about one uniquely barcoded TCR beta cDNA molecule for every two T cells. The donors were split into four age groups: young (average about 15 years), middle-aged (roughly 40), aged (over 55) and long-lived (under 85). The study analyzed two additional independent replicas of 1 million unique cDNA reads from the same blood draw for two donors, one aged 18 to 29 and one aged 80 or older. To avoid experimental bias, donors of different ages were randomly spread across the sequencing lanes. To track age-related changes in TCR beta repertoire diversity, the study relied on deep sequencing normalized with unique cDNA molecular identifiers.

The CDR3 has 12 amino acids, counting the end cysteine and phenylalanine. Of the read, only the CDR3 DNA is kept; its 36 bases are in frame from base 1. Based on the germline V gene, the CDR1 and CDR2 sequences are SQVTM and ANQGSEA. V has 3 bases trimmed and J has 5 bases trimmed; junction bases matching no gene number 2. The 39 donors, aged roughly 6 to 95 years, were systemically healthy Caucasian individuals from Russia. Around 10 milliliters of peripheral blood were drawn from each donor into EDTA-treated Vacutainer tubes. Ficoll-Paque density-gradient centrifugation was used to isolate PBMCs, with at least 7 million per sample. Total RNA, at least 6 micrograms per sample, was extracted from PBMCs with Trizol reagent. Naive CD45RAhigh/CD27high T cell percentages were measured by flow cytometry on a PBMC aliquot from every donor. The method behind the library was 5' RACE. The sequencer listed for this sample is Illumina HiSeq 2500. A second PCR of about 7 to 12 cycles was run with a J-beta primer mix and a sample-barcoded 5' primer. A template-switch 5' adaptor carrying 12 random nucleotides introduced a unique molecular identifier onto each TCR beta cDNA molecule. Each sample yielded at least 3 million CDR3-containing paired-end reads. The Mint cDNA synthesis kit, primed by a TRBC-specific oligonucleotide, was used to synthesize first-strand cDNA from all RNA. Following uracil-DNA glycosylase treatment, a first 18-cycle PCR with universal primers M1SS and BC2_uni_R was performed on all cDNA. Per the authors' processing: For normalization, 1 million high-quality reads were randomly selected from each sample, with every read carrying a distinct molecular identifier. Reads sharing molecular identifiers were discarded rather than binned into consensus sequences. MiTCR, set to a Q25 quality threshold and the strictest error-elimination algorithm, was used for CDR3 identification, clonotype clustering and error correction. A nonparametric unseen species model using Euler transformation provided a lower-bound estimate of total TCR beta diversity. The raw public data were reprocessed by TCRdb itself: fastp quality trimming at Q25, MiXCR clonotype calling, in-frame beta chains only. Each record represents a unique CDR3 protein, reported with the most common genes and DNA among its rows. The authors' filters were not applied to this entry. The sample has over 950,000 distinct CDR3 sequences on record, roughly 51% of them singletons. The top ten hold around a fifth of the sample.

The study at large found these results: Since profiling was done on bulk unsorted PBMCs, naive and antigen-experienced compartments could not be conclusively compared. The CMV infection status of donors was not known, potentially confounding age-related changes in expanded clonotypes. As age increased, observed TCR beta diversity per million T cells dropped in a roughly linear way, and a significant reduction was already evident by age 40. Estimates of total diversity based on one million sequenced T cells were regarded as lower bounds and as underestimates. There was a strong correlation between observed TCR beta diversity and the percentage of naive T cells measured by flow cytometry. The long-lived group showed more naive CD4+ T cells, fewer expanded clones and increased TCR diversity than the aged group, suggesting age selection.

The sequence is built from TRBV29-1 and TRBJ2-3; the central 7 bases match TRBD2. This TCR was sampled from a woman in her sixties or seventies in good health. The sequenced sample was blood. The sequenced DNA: TGCAGCGTTGAGTCTAGCGGAGATACGCAGTATTTT. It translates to CSVESSGDTQYF.